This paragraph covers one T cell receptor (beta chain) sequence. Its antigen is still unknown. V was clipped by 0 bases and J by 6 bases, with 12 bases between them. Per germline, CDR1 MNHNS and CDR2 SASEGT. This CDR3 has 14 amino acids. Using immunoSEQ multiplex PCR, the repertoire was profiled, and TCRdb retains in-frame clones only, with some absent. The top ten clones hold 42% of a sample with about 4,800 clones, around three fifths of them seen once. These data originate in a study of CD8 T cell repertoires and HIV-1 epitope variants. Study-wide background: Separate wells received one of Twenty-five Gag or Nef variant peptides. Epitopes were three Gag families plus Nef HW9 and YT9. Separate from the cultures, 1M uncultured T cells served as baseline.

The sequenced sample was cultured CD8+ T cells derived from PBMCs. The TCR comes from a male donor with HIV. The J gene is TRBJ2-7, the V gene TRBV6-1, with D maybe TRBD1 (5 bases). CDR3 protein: CASSEAPVGVEQYF. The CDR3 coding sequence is TGTGCCAGCAGTGAAGCCCCCGTAGGGGTCGAGCAGTACTTC.